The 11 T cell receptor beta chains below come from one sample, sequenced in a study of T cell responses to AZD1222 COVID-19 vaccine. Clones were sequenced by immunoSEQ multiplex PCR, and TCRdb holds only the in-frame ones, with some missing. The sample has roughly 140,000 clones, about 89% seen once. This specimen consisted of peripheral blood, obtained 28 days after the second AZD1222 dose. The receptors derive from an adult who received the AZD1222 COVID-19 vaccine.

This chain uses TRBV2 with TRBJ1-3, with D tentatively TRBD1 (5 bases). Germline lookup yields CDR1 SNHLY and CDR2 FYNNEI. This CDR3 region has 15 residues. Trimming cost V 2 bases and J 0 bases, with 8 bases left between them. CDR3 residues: CASSESGGSGNTIYF. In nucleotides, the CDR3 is TGTGCCAGCAGTGAAAGCGGGGGCTCTGGAAACACCATATATTTT. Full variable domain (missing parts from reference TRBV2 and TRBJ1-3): EPEVTQTPSHQVTQMGQEVILRCVPISNHLYFYWYRQILGQKVEFLVSFYNNEISEKSEIFDDQFSVERPDGSNFTLKIRSTKLEDSAMYFCASSESGGSGNTIYFGEGSWLTVV.

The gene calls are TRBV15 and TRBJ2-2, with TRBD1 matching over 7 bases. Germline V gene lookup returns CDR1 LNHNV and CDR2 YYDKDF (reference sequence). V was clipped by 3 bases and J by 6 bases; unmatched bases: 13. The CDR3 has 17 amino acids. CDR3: CATSSRSGTVVPGELFF. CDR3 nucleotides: TGTGCCACCAGCAGTCGCTCCGGGACAGTAGTTCCCGGGGAGCTGTTTTTT.

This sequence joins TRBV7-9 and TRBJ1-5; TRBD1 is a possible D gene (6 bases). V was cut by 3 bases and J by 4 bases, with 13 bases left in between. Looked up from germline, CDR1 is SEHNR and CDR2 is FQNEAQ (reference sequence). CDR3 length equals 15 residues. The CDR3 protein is CASSFGDIPNQPQHF. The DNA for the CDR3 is TGTGCCAGCAGCTTCGGGGACATCCCGAATCAGCCCCAGCATTTT.

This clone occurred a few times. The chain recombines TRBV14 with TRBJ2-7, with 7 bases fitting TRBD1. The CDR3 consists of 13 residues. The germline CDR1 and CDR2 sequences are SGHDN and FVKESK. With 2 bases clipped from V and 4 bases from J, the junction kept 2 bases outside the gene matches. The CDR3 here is CASSQTGVYEQYF. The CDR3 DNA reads TGTGCCAGCAGCCAAACAGGGGTTTACGAGCAGTACTTC.

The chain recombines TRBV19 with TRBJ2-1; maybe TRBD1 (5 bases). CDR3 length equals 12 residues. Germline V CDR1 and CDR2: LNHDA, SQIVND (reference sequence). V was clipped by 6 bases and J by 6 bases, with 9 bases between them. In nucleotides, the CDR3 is TGTGCCAGTAGCCACAGGTTCAATGAGCAGTTCTTC. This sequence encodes CASSHRFNEQFF.

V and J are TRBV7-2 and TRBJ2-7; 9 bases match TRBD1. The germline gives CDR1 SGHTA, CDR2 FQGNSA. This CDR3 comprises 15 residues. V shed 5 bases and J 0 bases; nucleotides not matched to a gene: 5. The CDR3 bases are TGTGCCAGCAGCCTGGGACAGGGCAGCTCCTACGAGCAGTACTTC. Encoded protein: CASSLGQGSSYEQYF.

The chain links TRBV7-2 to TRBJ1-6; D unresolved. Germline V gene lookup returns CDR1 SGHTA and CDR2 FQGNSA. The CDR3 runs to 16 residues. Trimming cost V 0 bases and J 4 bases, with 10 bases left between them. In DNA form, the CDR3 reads TGTGCCAGCAGCTTAGCTCGGGCAGCTTATAATTCACCCCTCCACTTT. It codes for CASSLARAAYNSPLHF.

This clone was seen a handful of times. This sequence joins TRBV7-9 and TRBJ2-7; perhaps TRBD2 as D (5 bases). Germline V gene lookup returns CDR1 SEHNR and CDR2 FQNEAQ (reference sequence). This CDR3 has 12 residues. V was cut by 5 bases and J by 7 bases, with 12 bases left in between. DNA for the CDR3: TGTGCCAGCAGCCGATCTAGCCCTGAGCAGTACTTC. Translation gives CASSRSSPEQYF.

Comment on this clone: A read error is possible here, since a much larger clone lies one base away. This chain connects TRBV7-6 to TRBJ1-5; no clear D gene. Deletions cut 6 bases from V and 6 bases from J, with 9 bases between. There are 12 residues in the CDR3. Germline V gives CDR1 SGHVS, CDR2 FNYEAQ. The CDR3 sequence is CASSLKGQPQHF. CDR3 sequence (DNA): TGTGCCAGCAGTTTAAAGGGTCAGCCCCAGCATTTT.

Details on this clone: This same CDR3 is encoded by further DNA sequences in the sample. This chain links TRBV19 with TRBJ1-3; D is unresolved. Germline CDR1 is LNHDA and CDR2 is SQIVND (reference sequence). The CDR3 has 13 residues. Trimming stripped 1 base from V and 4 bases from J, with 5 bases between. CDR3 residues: CASSIGSGNTIYF. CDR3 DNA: TGTGCCAGTAGTATAGGCTCCGGAAACACCATATATTTT.

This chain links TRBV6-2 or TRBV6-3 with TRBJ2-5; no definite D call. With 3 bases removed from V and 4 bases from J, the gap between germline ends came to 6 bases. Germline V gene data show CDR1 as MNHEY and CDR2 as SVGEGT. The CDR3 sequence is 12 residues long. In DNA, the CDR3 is TGTGCCAGCAGTTATTTCTCAGAGACCCAGTACTTC. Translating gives CASSYFSETQYF.